Listed below are T cell receptor beta chains from one sample, sequenced in a study of breast tumors, draining lymph nodes, adjacent tissues. In TCRdb, the multiplex PCR reads were re-called with MiXCR into one record per CDR3 protein. The data contain under 300,000 distinct CDR3 sequences, under 35% of them singletons. Material for sequencing was axillary lymph node tissue. These receptors came from a female donor with breast cancer. Some clones in this sample may be carry-over from other donors' samples. CDR3s include the opening cysteine and the closing phenylalanine or tryptophan.

>TRBV20-1
CSARDDEGGGDTQYF
>TRBV3-1
CASSQASMGQGMENYGYTF
>TRBV10-3
CASSLQRANEQFF
>TRBV29-1
CSVDPGQGIDTQYF
>TRBV6-5
CASSSGQGVNEQYF
>TRBV3-1
CASSQDFRRNTGELFF
>TRBV6-4
CASKKPPQETQYF
>TRBV15
CATSSQDGLAGGIDTQYF
>TRBV19
CASSMMGAGELFF
>TRBV9
CASSVETGYGYTF
>TRBV28
CASRAGTGNQPQHF
>TRBV29-1
CSVREGDEKLFF
>TRBV29-1
CSVVGTGVYEQYF